This TCR beta chain was observed in a study of OX40 agonist ivuxolimab in advanced cancers. Study information: The dose-escalation cohort had hepatocellular carcinoma, melanoma, renal cell or head and neck cancer.

Details on this clone: What it binds is unknown.

TCRdb's copy holds only in-frame clones and misses some; the assay was immunoSEQ multiplex PCR. The sample includes 100,000 or so clones, roughly 88% seen only once; the top ten take 3.8%. With V trimmed by 6 bases and J by 4 bases, 4 bases remained unmatched. The germline V gene has CDR1 MNHEY and CDR2 SMNVEV (reference sequence). The CDR3 consists of 14 residues. Study-wide points: Antigen targets of the expanded peripheral T cells went undetermined. At 0.1 to 3.0 mg/kg, CD4+ and CD8+ blood T cells expanded clonally by week 6. Clonal expansion among partial responders at 0.1-3.0 mg/kg ranked near the lowest.

The chain combines TRBV27 with TRBJ2-7, with 12 bases identical to TRBD2. The sequencing here drew on CD4+ or CD8+ T cells sorted from blood, taken in a trial of the OX40 agonist ivuxolimab. This sequence was found in an adult with an advanced solid tumor such as melanoma, head and neck, liver or kidney cancer. The CDR3 loop reads CASRTTSGSYEQYF. CDR3 coding DNA: TGTGCCAGCAGAACGACTAGCGGGAGTTACGAGCAGTACTTC.